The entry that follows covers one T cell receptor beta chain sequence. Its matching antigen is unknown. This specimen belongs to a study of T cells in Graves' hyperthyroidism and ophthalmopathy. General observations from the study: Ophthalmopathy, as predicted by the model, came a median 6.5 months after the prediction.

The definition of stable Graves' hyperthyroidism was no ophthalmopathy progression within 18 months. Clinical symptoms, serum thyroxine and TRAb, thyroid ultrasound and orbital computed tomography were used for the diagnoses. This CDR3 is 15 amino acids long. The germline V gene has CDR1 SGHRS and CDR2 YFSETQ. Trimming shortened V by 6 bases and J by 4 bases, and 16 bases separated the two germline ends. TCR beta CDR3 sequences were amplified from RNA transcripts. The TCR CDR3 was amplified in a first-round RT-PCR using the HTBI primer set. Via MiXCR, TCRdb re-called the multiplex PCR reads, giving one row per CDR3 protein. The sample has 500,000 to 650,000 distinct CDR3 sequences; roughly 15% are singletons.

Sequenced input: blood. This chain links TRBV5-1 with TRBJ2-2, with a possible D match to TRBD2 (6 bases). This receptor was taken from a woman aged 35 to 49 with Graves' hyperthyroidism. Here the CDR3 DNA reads TGCGCCAGCACTAGCGATAATGCGACCACCGGGGAGCTGTTTTTT. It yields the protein CASTSDNATTGELFF.